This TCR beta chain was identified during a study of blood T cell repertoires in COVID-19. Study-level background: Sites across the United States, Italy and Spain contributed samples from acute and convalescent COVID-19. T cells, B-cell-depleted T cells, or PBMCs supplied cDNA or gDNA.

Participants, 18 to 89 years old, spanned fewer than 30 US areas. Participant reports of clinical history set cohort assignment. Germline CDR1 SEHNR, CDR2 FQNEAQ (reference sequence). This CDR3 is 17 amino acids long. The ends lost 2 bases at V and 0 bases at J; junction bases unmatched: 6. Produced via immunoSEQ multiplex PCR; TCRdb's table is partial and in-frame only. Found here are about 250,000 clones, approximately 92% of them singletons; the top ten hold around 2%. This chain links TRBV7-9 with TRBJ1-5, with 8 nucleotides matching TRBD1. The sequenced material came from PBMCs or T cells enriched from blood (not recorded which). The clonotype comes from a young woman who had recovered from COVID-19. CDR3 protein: CASSLTGTGVSNQPQHF. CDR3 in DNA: TGTGCCAGCAGCTTAACCGGGACAGGAGTTAGCAATCAGCCCCAGCATTTT.